One sample yielded the 25 T cell receptor beta chains listed below, sequenced in a study of cytomegalovirus exposure and HLA in healthy donors (dated by TCRdb to about 2017). The library was obtained by the immunoSEQ multiplex PCR assay. The multiplex PCR relied on a mix of 60 forward primers for TCR Vbeta segments and 13 reverse primers for TCR Jbeta segments. What TCRdb holds here is the immuneACCESS table cut down to in-frame rearrangements. Part of the clones is not present; checked against another copy, under half of the missing clones reflect an unresolved V gene, and the others are unexplained. The sample table lists roughly 100,000 clones, roughly 72% of them with a count of one. The ten largest make up about 5.4% of the sample. Source material: PBMCs. Receptors were obtained from a woman under 30 in good health and CMV-seropositive.

This CDR3 is CASSVTGTTEQFF. In nucleotides, the CDR3 is TGTGCCAGCAGTGTGACCGGGACTACCGAGCAGTTCTTC. The J gene is TRBJ2-1, the V gene TRBV25-1; TRBD2 matches at 7 bases. CDR1 is MGHDK, CDR2 SYGVNS, per germline. Unmatched junction bases numbered 7, after V lost 4 bases and J lost 10 bases. The CDR3 covers 13 residues.

V usage is TRBV28 and J usage is TRBJ2-7, with 10 positions matching TRBD2. V was clipped by 3 bases and J by 9 bases; unmatched bases: 8. The CDR3 extends over 14 amino acids. Germline values: CDR1 MDHEN, CDR2 SYDVKM. Here the CDR3 DNA reads TGTGCCAGCAGTTTTGAATCAGCGGGAGGGGGGCAGTACTTC. It yields the protein CASSFESAGGGQYF.

The V and J genes are TRBV30 and TRBJ2-5; D is perhaps TRBD2 (5 bases). The CDR3 runs to 13 residues. V dropped 1 base and J dropped 9 bases, with 15 bases sitting between them. Germline loops: CDR1 GTSNPN, CDR2 SVGIG (reference sequence). The CDR3 region is CAWSDSSGPAQYF. The CDR3 region has the DNA TGTGCCTGGAGTGACTCCAGCGGTCCGGCCCAGTACTTC.

This clone showed up just a few times. The chain carries TRBV27 and TRBJ2-7, with D perhaps matching TRBD2 (5 bases). The V end lost 3 bases, the J end lost 0 bases, and 12 bases lay between the germline ends. The germline V gene has CDR1 MNHEY and CDR2 SMNVEV (reference sequence). This CDR3 is 15 amino acids long. The CDR3 DNA is TGTGCCAGCAGTTTTTTGACTACAAGCTCCTACGAGCAGTACTTC. Its protein product is CASSFLTTSSYEQYF.

In regard to this clone: This specimen includes other DNA sequences encoding the same CDR3. This chain uses TRBV7-9 with TRBJ2-7; D ambiguous. Germline V lookup: CDR1 SEHNR, CDR2 FQNEAQ (reference sequence). Trimming shortened V by 8 bases and J by 3 bases, and 14 bases separated the two germline ends. This CDR3 is 13 amino acids long. This CDR3 is CASRPQSDYEQYF. The CDR3 DNA sequence: TGTGCCAGCCGCCCGCAGTCAGACTACGAGCAGTACTTC.

The chain combines TRBV6-5 with TRBJ2-7; the D gene is possibly TRBD1 (6 bases). The CDR3 spans 14 residues. Germline assignment: CDR1 MNHEY and CDR2 SVGAGI. The V gene lost 5 bases and the J gene lost 0 bases, with 11 bases spanning the gap. CDR3 loop: CASSATGNSYEQYF. In nucleotides, the CDR3 is TGTGCCAGCAGTGCGACAGGAAACTCCTACGAGCAGTACTTC.

The rearrangement joins TRBV19 to TRBJ2-1; 12 bases map to TRBD2. Losses at the gene ends were 4 bases for V and 7 bases for J; bases not matched to a gene: 5. CDR3 length: 15 residues. CDR1 and CDR2 from the germline V gene are LNHDA and SQIVND (reference sequence). Here the CDR3 DNA reads TGTGCCAGTAGTAGACTAGCGGGAGACAGGAATGAGCAGTTCTTC. Its protein is CASSRLAGDRNEQFF.

The CDR3 protein is CSVELGGELFF. The DNA of the CDR3 is TGCAGCGTTGAACTCGGCGGGGAGCTGTTTTTT. The chain joins TRBV29-1 to TRBJ2-2; D is uncertain. The CDR3 extends over 11 amino acids. The V and J ends lost 2 bases and 7 bases respectively, with 5 bases between them. Germline CDR1 SQVTM, CDR2 ANQGSEA.

The chain carries TRBV28 and TRBJ2-1, with 10 bases identical to TRBD1. This CDR3 comprises 16 residues. V lost 3 bases, J lost 4 bases, and 6 bases stayed unmatched. Germline V gene data show CDR1 as MDHEN and CDR2 as SYDVKM. CDR3 in DNA: TGTGCCAGCAGTTTGGGAGACAGGGGGCTTTACAATGAGCAGTTCTTC. Translating it yields CASSLGDRGLYNEQFF.

In this sample, this clone turned up once. The conserved final phenylalanine or tryptophan is absent from the CDR3, which likely points to a read error. The rearrangement uses TRBV6-4 and TRBJ2-2; the match to TRBD2 covers 8 bases. V gave up 3 bases and J gave up 6 bases; unmatched junction bases: 6. This CDR3 is 15 amino acids long. Germline V gene sequence: CDR1 MRHNA, CDR2 SNTAGT. The CDR3 sequence: CASSEGLATSGELFV. DNA of the CDR3: TGTGCCAGCAGTGAAGGACTAGCTACCTCCGGGGAGCTGTTTGTT.

This clone was detected once. This CDR3 is also generated by other DNA sequences in the sample. This chain joins TRBV6-1 and TRBJ1-4; D possibly corresponds to TRBD1 (6 bases). Trimming left V 8 bases short and J 0 bases short, with 13 bases between. The CDR3 totals 15 residues. From germline, CDR1 is MNHNS and CDR2 SASEGT. The CDR3, as DNA: TGTGCCAGCTGGCAGGGGTCCGCAACTAATGAAAAACTGTTTTTT. Translation gives CASWQGSATNEKLFF.

The V gene is TRBV5-1, the J gene TRBJ2-7, with a weak D call TRBD2 (6 bases). CDR1 and CDR2 from the germline V gene are SGHRS and YFSETQ. There are 15 residues in the CDR3. The V end lost 5 bases, the J end lost 0 bases, and 15 bases lay between the germline ends. CDR3 sequence (DNA): TGCGCCAGCAGGCCTACTAGCTCCAACTCCTACGAGCAGTACTTC. It yields the protein CASRPTSSNSYEQYF.

V and J are TRBV7-9 and TRBJ1-3; D is unresolved. From germline, CDR1 is SEHNR and CDR2 FQNEAQ (reference sequence). CDR3 length: 13 residues. The V gene lost 2 bases and the J gene lost 8 bases, with 10 bases spanning the gap. The CDR3 reads CASSLPGYDTIYF. Here the CDR3 DNA reads TGTGCCAGCAGCTTACCGGGGTATGACACCATATATTTT. Based on the CDR3 plus reference TRBV7-9 and TRBJ1-3, the full variable domain is DTGVSQNPRHKITKRGQNVTFRCDPISEHNRLYWYRQTLGQGPEFLTYFQNEAQLEKSRLLSDRFSAERPKGSFSTLEIQRTEQGDSAMYLCASSLPGYDTIYFGEGSWLTVV.

The DNA of the CDR3 is TGTGCCAGCAGCCACTCGTACAATGAGCAGTTCTTC. Translating it yields CASSHSYNEQFF. This chain links TRBV6-1 with TRBJ2-1, with no clear D. V lost 6 bases and J 4 bases, leaving 7 bases between the germline ends. The CDR3 is made up of 12 amino acids. The germline V gene encodes CDR1 MNHNS and CDR2 SASEGT.

V gene TRBV6-4 combines with J gene TRBJ2-1, with a possible D match to TRBD2 (7 bases). The CDR3 is made up of 16 amino acids. Trimming took off 2 bases at V and 7 bases at J, with 18 bases between the two ends. CDR1 is MRHNA and CDR2 is SNTAGT in the germline V gene. The CDR3 bases are TGTGCCAGCAGTGACCGATGGGGGGGGCATATGAATGAGCAGTTCTTC. It specifies CASSDRWGGHMNEQFF.

The rearrangement links TRBV19 to TRBJ2-1, with D perhaps TRBD1 (6 bases). Germline V gives CDR1 LNHDA, CDR2 SQIVND (reference sequence). This CDR3 has 14 residues. V was cut by 6 bases and J by 9 bases, with 18 bases left in between. CDR3 nucleotide sequence: TGTGCCAGTAGACACGGGGACACCGGCGGTGAGCAGTTCTTC. Its protein product is CASRHGDTGGEQFF. Filled out from reference TRBV19 and TRBJ2-1, the complete variable domain reads DGGITQSPKYLFRKEGQNVTLSCEQNLNHDAMYWYRQDPGQGLRLIYYSQIVNDFQKGDIAEGYSVSREKKESFPLTVTSAQKNPTAFYLCASRHGDTGGEQFFGPGTRLTVL.

This clone appeared once. The J gene is TRBJ2-7, the V gene TRBV28; 12 nucleotides align to TRBD1. V lost 5 bases, J lost 6 bases, and 11 bases stayed unmatched. This CDR3 contains 16 residues. Germline CDR1 is MDHEN and CDR2 is SYDVKM. CDR3 in amino acids: CASSTTPGTGGPEQYF. The CDR3 region has the DNA TGTGCCAGCAGTACGACACCCGGGACAGGGGGCCCCGAGCAGTACTTC.

Of note for this clone: The germline gene is not matched at one end of the junction; a read error may be the cause. The same CDR3 is also encoded by other DNA sequences in this sample. This chain links TRBV29-1 with TRBJ2-2, with a possible D match to TRBD2 (5 bases). The CDR3 covers 13 residues. Per germline, CDR1 SQVTM and CDR2 ANQGSEA. The CDR3 coding sequence is TGCAGCGTCGGGGTCCTCGGCACCGGTGAGCTGTTTTTT. Protein sequence: CSVGVLGTGELFF.

The rearrangement links TRBV20-1 to TRBJ1-5, with D hard to call. CDR1 and CDR2 (germline): DFQATT, SNEGSKA (reference sequence). V shed 6 bases and J shed 8 bases, with 8 bases lying between them. CDR3 length: 10 residues. CDR3: CSADGEPQHF. In DNA form, the CDR3 reads TGCAGTGCGGATGGAGAGCCCCAGCATTTT.

A few counts support this clone. The chain carries TRBV11-3 and TRBJ2-7; a weak D match, TRBD2 (5 bases). Germline CDR1 reads SGHNT; CDR2 reads YENEEA. V gave up 5 bases and J gave up 7 bases, with 18 bases separating them. The CDR3 totals 14 residues. The CDR3 region has the DNA TGTGCCAGCAGCCCTGGTGGCCGCACGGGAGAGCAGTACTTC. Its protein is CASSPGGRTGEQYF. Supplemented by reference TRBV11-3 and TRBJ2-7, the full variable domain reads EAGVVQSPRYKIIEKKQPVAFWCNPISGHNTLYWYLQNLGQGPELLIRYENEEAVDDSQLPKDRFSAERLKGVDSTLKIQPAELGDSAVYLCASSPGGRTGEQYFGPGTRLTVT.

The gene calls are TRBV7-3 and TRBJ1-2; TRBD1 aligns across 9 bases. Trimming cost V 4 bases and J 9 bases; bases outside gene matches: 6. This CDR3 has 13 amino acids. Germline V gives CDR1 SGHTA, CDR2 FQGTGA. The CDR3, as DNA: TGTGCCAGCAGCTCGGGACAGGGTGGAAGCTACACCTTC. Its translation: CASSSGQGGSYTF.

This sequence joins TRBV28 and TRBJ2-7, with 13 bases identical to TRBD2. CDR3 length: 15 amino acids. V trimming: 6 bases; J trimming: 2 bases; junction bases outside the gene matches: 4. Germline-derived CDR1 and CDR2 are MDHEN and SYDVKM. The chain's CDR3 is CASSQTSGRAYEQYF. In DNA form, the CDR3 reads TGTGCCAGCAGCCAAACTAGCGGGAGGGCCTACGAGCAGTACTTC.

The chain links TRBV6-5 to TRBJ1-5; D is unresolved. The CDR3 loop spans 13 amino acids. Germline CDR1 MNHEY, CDR2 SVGAGI. Trimming took 8 bases from V and 7 from J, leaving 15 bases between them. The CDR3 loop is CASQTAGSQPQHF. CDR3 DNA sequence: TGTGCCAGCCAAACCGCGGGGTCCCAGCCCCAGCATTTT.

The chain uses TRBV2 and TRBJ2-1; 7 positions agree with TRBD2. The CDR3 is 15 residues long. The germline gives CDR1 SNHLY, CDR2 FYNNEI. V was pared by 6 bases and J by 0 bases, with 5 bases of the junction left unmatched. CDR3: CASRAGTTSYNEQFF. In nucleotides, the CDR3 is TGTGCCAGCAGGGCCGGGACTACCTCCTACAATGAGCAGTTCTTC.

The chain employs TRBV30 and TRBJ1-4, with D unclear. This CDR3 is 14 amino acids long. The germline V gene encodes CDR1 GTSNPN and CDR2 SVGIG (reference sequence). V lost 0 bases and J lost 7, with 12 bases in between. The CDR3 sequence: CAWSVLRVAEKLFF. CDR3 nucleotides: TGTGCCTGGAGTGTACTACGGGTAGCTGAAAAACTGTTTTTT.